These 3 T cell receptor beta chains were all obtained from the same sample, sequenced in a study of blood T cell repertoires in COVID-19. Produced via immunoSEQ multiplex PCR; TCRdb's table is partial and in-frame only. The sample consists of 270,000 or so clones, around 88% of them appearing once. Sequencing used PBMCs or T cells enriched from blood (not recorded which). These receptors were collected from a woman in her thirties or forties with acute COVID-19.

The chain has TRBV27 and TRBJ1-1; 10 nucleotides line up with TRBD1. The germline V gene encodes CDR1 MNHEY and CDR2 SMNVEV (reference sequence). After removal of 6 bases from V and 3 bases from J, the junction contained 10 bases not matched to a gene. The CDR3 length is 16 residues. The CDR3 here is CASSPLPGTGDTEAFF. The DNA for the CDR3 is TGTGCCAGCAGCCCCCTCCCCGGGACAGGGGACACTGAAGCTTTCTTT.

This rearrangement joins TRBV10-3 to TRBJ2-3; D possibly corresponds to TRBD2 (5 bases). Deletions cut 6 bases from V and 4 bases from J, with 17 bases between. The CDR3 is made up of 15 amino acids. Germline V CDR1 and CDR2: ENHRY, SYGVKD. The CDR3 DNA reads as TGTGCCATCAGAAGGAGAGTAGCGAATGCAGATACGCAGTATTTT. This gives the protein CAIRRRVANADTQYF.

The gene calls are TRBV3-1 (or the pseudogene TRBV3-2) and TRBJ1-2; TRBD1 is a possible D gene (5 bases). The length of the CDR3 is 16 residues. The V gene lost 0 bases and the J gene lost 6 bases, with 17 bases spanning the gap. Germline assignment: CDR1 LGHDT and CDR2 YNNKEL (reference sequence). The CDR3 DNA reads TGTGCCAGCAGCCAAGATCCGGGACTCCCGGTGGATGGCTACACCTTC. It codes for CASSQDPGLPVDGYTF.